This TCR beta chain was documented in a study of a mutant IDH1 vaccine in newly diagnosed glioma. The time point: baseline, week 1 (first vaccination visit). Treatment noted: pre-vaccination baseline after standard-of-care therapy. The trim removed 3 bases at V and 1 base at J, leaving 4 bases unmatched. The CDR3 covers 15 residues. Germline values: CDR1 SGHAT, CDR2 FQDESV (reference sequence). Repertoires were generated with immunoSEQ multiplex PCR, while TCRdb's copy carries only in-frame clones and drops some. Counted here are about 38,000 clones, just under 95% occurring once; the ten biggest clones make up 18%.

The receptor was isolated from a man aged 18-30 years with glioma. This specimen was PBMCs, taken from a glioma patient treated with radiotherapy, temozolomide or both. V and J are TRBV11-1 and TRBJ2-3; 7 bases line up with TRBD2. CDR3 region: CASSFGRERTDTQYF. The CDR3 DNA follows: TGTGCCAGCAGCTTCGGGCGGGAGCGCACAGATACGCAGTATTTT.